Following are 19 T cell receptor beta chains from one sample sequenced in a study of cytomegalovirus exposure and HLA in healthy donors. The study ran its PCR with 60 Vbeta and 13 Jbeta primers. Using immunoSEQ multiplex PCR, the repertoire was profiled, and TCRdb retains in-frame clones only, with some absent. The sample carries some 140,000 clones, around 86% recorded once. Input material: PBMCs. The receptors stem from a woman between 50 and 59 years old in good health and CMV-seropositive.

The chain uses TRBV27 and TRBJ2-2; tentatively, D is TRBD2 (5 bases). Trimming took 7 bases from V and 0 from J, leaving 18 bases between them. The CDR3 runs 17 residues. CDR1 MNHEY and CDR2 SMNVEV come from the germline V gene (reference sequence). For the CDR3, the DNA is TGTGCCAGCACCCCTAGCTTCACGTTCGCGAACACCGGGGAGCTGTTTTTT. Its protein is CASTPSFTFANTGELFF.

The chain employs TRBV5-1 and TRBJ2-5, with TRBD1 matching 7 bases. Per germline, CDR1 SGHRS and CDR2 YFSETQ. J lost 4 bases, V lost 4 bases, and 7 bases had no gene match. The CDR3 runs to 14 residues. The CDR3 reads CASSQGDSLETQYF. The DNA for the CDR3 is TGCGCCAGCAGCCAGGGGGACAGCCTAGAGACCCAGTACTTC.

The chain is built from TRBV19 and TRBJ1-2; D is possibly TRBD1 (6 bases). The length of the CDR3 is 12 residues. Germline V CDR1 and CDR2: LNHDA, SQIVND (reference sequence). The V end was cut by 6 bases, the J end by 5 bases, with 10 bases between. CDR3 DNA sequence: TGTGCCAGTAGCCTACAGGGTTATGGCTACACCTTC. The encoded protein is CASSLQGYGYTF.

The chain combines TRBV6-1 with TRBJ1-2, with 7 positions matching TRBD1. CDR1 and CDR2 from the germline V gene are MNHNS and SASEGT. V lost 2 bases to trimming and J lost 1 base; unmatched junction nucleotides: 4. The CDR3 consists of 15 residues. The CDR3 DNA reads as TGTGCCAGCAGTGAAAGGGGGACAGTTAACTATGGCTACACCTTC. It translates to CASSERGTVNYGYTF.

The rearrangement links TRBV10-1 to TRBJ1-3; TRBD1 aligns across 11 bases. Trimming at V came to 4 bases and at J to 0 bases, leaving 17 bases not matched to a gene. The CDR3 is 21 residues long. Germline V gene sequence: CDR1 WNHNN, CDR2 SYGVQD (reference sequence). The CDR3 spells CASSVSAFRDRGASSGNTIYF. The CDR3 DNA reads as TGCGCCAGCAGTGTCTCTGCCTTCCGGGACAGGGGGGCAAGCTCTGGAAACACCATATATTTT.

This chain joins TRBV28 and TRBJ2-5; D may be TRBD1 (5 bases). The J call may be faulty, since TRBJ2-7 better matches the DNA end. Germline V lookup: CDR1 MDHEN, CDR2 SYDVKM. This CDR3 has 14 residues. This CDR3 reads CASSFWGTTYEQYF. For the CDR3, the DNA is TGTGCCAGCAGTTTTTGGGGCACGACCTACGAGCAGTACTTC.

This clone has a single count. This chain joins TRBV28 and TRBJ2-1, with D uncertain. The germline V gene has CDR1 MDHEN and CDR2 SYDVKM. With 2 bases removed from V and 6 bases from J, the gap between germline ends came to 8 bases. The CDR3 is made up of 13 amino acids. As DNA, the CDR3 is TGTGCCAGCAGTTTAGCCCGCAGCAATGAGCAGTTCTTC. Its protein is CASSLARSNEQFF.

This clone was seen a handful of times. V gene TRBV19 combines with J gene TRBJ2-3, with a possible D match to TRBD1 (5 bases). Germline-derived CDR1 and CDR2 are LNHDA and SQIVND (reference sequence). The CDR3 extends over 15 amino acids. V was shortened by 1 base and J by 1 base, with 9 bases between the two germline ends. The CDR3 protein is CASSIGRVGTDTQYF. The DNA for the CDR3 is TGTGCCAGTAGTATAGGCAGGGTAGGCACAGATACGCAGTATTTT.

This chain connects TRBV9 to TRBJ1-1, with D perhaps matching TRBD1 (5 bases). The germline V gene encodes CDR1 SGDLS and CDR2 YYNGEE. The CDR3 totals 14 residues. The V and J ends lost 3 bases and 2 bases respectively, with 11 bases between them. In DNA, the CDR3 is TGTGCCAGCAGCGAAACAGGAAGTAACACTGAAGCTTTCTTT. This sequence encodes CASSETGSNTEAFF.

This clone was detected once. The junction does not match germline at one end; this may be a read error. The gene calls are TRBV7-9 and TRBJ2-2; D remains unclear. The length of the CDR3 is 13 residues. Germline V CDR1 and CDR2: SEHNR, FQNEAQ (reference sequence). The CDR3 bases are TGTGCCACCAGCACAGAGAACACCGGGGAGCTGTTTTTT. Its protein product is CATSTENTGELFF.

CDR3 region: CASSSHISVDYYGYTF. CDR3 coding DNA: TGTGCCAGCAGCTCGCACATTTCCGTGGACTACTATGGCTACACCTTC. This sequence joins TRBV7-9 and TRBJ1-2; no clear D gene. Germline CDR1 SEHNR, CDR2 FQNEAQ (reference sequence). The CDR3 covers 16 residues. V was shortened by 4 bases and J by 3 bases, with 18 bases between the two germline ends.

This chain uses TRBV30 with TRBJ1-3; D may be TRBD1 (5 bases). The V gene's germline CDR1 is GTSNPN and CDR2 SVGIG (reference sequence). The CDR3 spans 16 residues. V lost 0 bases, J lost 0 bases, and 12 bases lay in between. The CDR3 DNA is TGTGCCTGGAGTGTACGGCAGGGCGGCTCTGGAAACACCATATATTTT. Amino acid sequence: CAWSVRQGGSGNTIYF.

The chain uses TRBV5-1 and TRBJ2-2; unclear D gene. V was shortened by 0 bases and J by 2 bases, with 5 bases between the two germline ends. CDR3 length: 14 residues. Germline loops: CDR1 SGHRS, CDR2 YFSETQ. The DNA of the CDR3 is TGCGCCAGCAGCTTGGGGCCTAACACCGGGGAGCTGTTTTTT. The encoded protein is CASSLGPNTGELFF.

This chain joins TRBV11-2 and TRBJ2-7; D is undetermined. The V and J ends lost 0 bases and 2 bases respectively, with 5 bases between them. Germline CDR1 SGHAT, CDR2 FQNNGV. The CDR3 covers 13 residues. CDR3 loop: CASSLDITYEQYF. DNA of the CDR3: TGTGCCAGCAGCTTAGATATAACCTACGAGCAGTACTTC.

This sequence joins TRBV4-1 and TRBJ2-6; D gene unclear. V lost 1 base and J 9 bases, leaving 7 bases between the germline ends. This CDR3 spans 13 amino acids. Per germline, CDR1 MGHRA and CDR2 YSYEKL. CDR3 amino acids: CASSQVADNVLTF. The CDR3 nucleotides read TGCGCCAGCAGCCAAGTGGCTGACAACGTCCTGACTTTC.

The chain links TRBV28 to TRBJ1-5, with no clear D. V lost 6 bases to trimming and J lost 0 bases, with 9 bases between them. Germline values: CDR1 MDHEN, CDR2 SYDVKM. There are 14 residues in the CDR3. CDR3 protein: CASSRVFSNQPQHF. CDR3 coding DNA: TGTGCCAGCAGCCGGGTCTTTAGCAATCAGCCCCAGCATTTT.

The chain joins TRBV2 to TRBJ1-2, with unresolved D. Germline-derived CDR1 and CDR2 are SNHLY and FYNNEI. Trimming cost V 0 bases and J 2 bases, with 13 bases left between them. The CDR3 covers 16 residues. CDR3 sequence reads: CASSEALRRGNYGYTF. DNA of the CDR3: TGTGCCAGCAGTGAAGCGCTTCGAAGAGGGAACTATGGCTACACCTTC.

The chain uses TRBV27 and TRBJ2-1; a possible D gene is TRBD1 (5 bases). CDR1 and CDR2 from the germline V gene are MNHEY and SMNVEV (reference sequence). The V gene lost 5 bases and the J gene lost 8 bases, with 10 bases spanning the gap. The CDR3 covers 12 residues. The CDR3 here is CASSTRVDEQFF. The DNA for the CDR3 is TGTGCCAGCAGTACCAGGGTTGATGAGCAGTTCTTC.

The chain is built from TRBV2 and TRBJ2-7; TRBD2 aligns across 7 bases. Losses at the gene ends were 7 bases for V and 3 bases for J; bases not matched to a gene: 6. CDR3 length: 13 residues. CDR1 and CDR2 (germline): SNHLY, FYNNEI. The CDR3 coding sequence is TGTGCCAGCAATTCATGGGAGGGCTACGAGCAGTACTTC. Encoded protein: CASNSWEGYEQYF.